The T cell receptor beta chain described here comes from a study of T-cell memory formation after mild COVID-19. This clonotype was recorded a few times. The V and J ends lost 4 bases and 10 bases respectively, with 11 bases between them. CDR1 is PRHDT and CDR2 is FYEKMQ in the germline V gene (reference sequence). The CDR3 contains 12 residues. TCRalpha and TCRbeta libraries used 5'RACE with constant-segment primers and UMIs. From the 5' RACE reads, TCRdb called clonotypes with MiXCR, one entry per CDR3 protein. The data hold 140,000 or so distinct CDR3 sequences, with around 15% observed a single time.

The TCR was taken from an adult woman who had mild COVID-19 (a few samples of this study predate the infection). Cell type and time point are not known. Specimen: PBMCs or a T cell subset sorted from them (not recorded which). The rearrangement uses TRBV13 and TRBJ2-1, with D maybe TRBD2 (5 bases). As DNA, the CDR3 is TGTGCCAGCAGCTCTATGAGGGCGGAGCAGTTCTTC. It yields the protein CASSSMRAEQFF.